This T cell receptor (beta chain) is from a study of shared clonotypes between healthy human individuals. Measured with immunoSEQ multiplex PCR; TCRdb has only the in-frame clones, and not every one. The sample yields about 470,000 clones, 75% to 85% seen once. For genomic DNA, unsorted samples relied on around 81 million PBMCs. This CDR3 spans 13 amino acids. With 5 bases removed from V and 5 bases from J, the gap between germline ends came to 10 bases. In germline, CDR1 is SGHTA, CDR2 FQGNSA. This TCR derives from a woman in her thirties or forties in good health. Some clones in this sample may be carry-over from other donors' samples. The J gene is TRBJ1-5, the V gene TRBV7-2; D gene unclear. The sequenced sample consisted of PBMCs. CDR3 DNA sequence: TGTGCCAGCAGCATCCGGGCGGATCAGCCCCAGCATTTT. The encoded protein is CASSIRADQPQHF.